These 2 T cell receptor beta chains share one sample of origin, sequenced in a study of T cell responses to AZD1222 COVID-19 vaccine. Generated by immunoSEQ multiplex PCR, the TCRdb table keeps only in-frame clones and is missing some. This table holds about 150,000 clones, roughly 90% found once. Here the sequenced sample was peripheral blood, taken 28 days after the second AZD1222 dose. These TCRs come from an adult who received the AZD1222 COVID-19 vaccine.

The chain recombines TRBV27 with TRBJ1-2; 10 bases match TRBD1. Trimming cost V 4 bases and J 3 bases; bases outside gene matches: 8. CDR1 is MNHEY, CDR2 SMNVEV, per germline (reference sequence). This CDR3 comprises 16 residues. CDR3 sequence (DNA): TGTGCCAGCAGTTCCGATTTGGGACAGGGGCACTATGGCTACACCTTC. It codes for CASSSDLGQGHYGYTF.

Here the CDR3 DNA reads TGTGCCAGCAGTTACGGGACTAAAAGCTCCTACGAGCAGTACTTC. As protein: CASSYGTKSSYEQYF. The gene calls are TRBV6-2 or TRBV6-3 and TRBJ2-7; 7 nucleotides agree with TRBD2. Germline V gives CDR1 MNHEY, CDR2 SVGEGT. The trim removed 2 bases at V and 0 bases at J, leaving 4 bases unmatched. The CDR3 is made up of 15 amino acids.